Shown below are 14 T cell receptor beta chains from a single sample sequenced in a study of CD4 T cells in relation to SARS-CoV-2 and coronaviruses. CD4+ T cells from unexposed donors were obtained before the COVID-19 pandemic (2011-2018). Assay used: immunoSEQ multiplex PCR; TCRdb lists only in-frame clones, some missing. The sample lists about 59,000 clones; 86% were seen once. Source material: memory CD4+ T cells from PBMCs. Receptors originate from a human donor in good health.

CDR3 region: CASSLVPGSYEQYF. The DNA of the CDR3 is TGCGCCAGCAGCTTGGTCCCAGGTTCCTACGAGCAGTACTTC. V usage is TRBV5-1 and J usage is TRBJ2-7; D not certain. The CDR3 has 14 residues. Trimming took off 0 bases at V and 1 base at J, with 8 bases between the two ends. CDR1 and CDR2 (germline): SGHRS, YFSETQ. The full variable domain, its missing parts supplied by reference TRBV5-1 and TRBJ2-7, is KAGVTQTPRYLIKTRGQQVTLSCSPISGHRSVSWYQQTPGQGLQFLFEYFSETQRNKGNFPGRFSGRQFSNSRSEMNVSTLELGDSALYLCASSLVPGSYEQYFGPGTRLTVT.

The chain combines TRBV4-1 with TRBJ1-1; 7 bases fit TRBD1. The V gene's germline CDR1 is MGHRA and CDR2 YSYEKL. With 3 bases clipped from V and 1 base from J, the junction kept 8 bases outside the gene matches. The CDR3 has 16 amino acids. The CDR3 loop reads CASSQILPGGNTEAFF. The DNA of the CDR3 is TGCGCCAGCAGCCAGATATTACCAGGGGGGAACACTGAAGCTTTCTTT.

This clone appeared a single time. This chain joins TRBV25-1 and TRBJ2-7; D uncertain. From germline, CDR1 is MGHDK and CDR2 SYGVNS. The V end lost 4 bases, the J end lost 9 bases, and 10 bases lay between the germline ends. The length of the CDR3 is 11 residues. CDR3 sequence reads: CASSVGWGQYF. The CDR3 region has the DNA TGTGCCAGCAGTGTGGGGTGGGGGCAGTACTTC.

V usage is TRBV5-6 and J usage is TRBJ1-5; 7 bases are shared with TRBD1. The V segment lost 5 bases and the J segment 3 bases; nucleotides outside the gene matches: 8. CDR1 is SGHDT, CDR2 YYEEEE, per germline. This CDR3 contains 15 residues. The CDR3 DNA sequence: TGTGCCAGCAGTTCCCCAGGGGGAGACAATCAGCCCCAGCATTTT. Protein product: CASSSPGGDNQPQHF. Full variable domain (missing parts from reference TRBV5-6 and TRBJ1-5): DAGVTQSPTHLIKTRGQQVTLRCSPKSGHDTVSWYQQALGQGPQFIFQYYEEEERQRGNFPDRFSGHQFPNYSSELNVNALLLGDSALYLCASSSPGGDNQPQHFGDGTRLSIL.

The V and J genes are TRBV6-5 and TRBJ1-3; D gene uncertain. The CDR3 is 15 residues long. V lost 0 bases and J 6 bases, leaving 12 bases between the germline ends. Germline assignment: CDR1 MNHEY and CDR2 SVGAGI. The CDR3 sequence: CASSYSTLGQNTIYF. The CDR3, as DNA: TGTGCCAGCAGTTACTCAACCCTCGGCCAAAACACCATATATTTT.

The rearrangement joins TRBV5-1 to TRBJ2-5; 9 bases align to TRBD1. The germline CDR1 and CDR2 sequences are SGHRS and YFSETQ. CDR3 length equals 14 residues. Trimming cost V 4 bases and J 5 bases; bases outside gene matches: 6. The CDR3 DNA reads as TGCGCCAGCAGCCCACAGGGGGCGCATGAGACCCAGTACTTC. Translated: CASSPQGAHETQYF.

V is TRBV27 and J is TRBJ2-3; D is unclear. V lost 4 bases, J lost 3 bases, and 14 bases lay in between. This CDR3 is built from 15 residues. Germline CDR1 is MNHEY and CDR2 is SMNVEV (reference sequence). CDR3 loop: CASSSDQIMTDTQYF. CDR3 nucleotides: TGTGCCAGCAGTTCGGACCAAATTATGACAGATACGCAGTATTTT.

CDR3 sequence reads: CASSLTTGWNTGELFF. In DNA, the CDR3 is TGCGCCAGCAGCCTTACAACAGGGTGGAACACCGGGGAGCTGTTTTTT. The chain joins TRBV5-1 to TRBJ2-2, with D possibly TRBD1 on 6 matching bases. Germline V CDR1 and CDR2: SGHRS, YFSETQ. This CDR3 is 16 amino acids long. V lost 4 bases to trimming and J lost 1 base, with 14 bases between them.

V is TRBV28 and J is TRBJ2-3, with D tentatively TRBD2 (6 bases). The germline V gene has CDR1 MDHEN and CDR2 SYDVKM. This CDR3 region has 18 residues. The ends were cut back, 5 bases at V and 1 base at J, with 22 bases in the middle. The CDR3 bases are TGTGCCAGCAGTCTCCTTCTAGCTCCTTGGGGGGGCACAGATACGCAGTATTTT. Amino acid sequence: CASSLLLAPWGGTDTQYF. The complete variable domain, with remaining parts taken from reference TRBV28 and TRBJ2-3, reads DVKVTQSSRYLVKRTGEKVFLECVQDMDHENMFWYRQDPGLGLRLIYFSYDVKMKEKGDIPEGYSVSREKKERFSLILESASTNQTSMYLCASSLLLAPWGGTDTQYFGPGTRLTVL.

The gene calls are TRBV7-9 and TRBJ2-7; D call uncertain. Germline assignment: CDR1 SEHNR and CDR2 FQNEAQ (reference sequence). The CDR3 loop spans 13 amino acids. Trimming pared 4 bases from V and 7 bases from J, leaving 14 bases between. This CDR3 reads CASSSTPHTEQYF. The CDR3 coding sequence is TGTGCCAGCAGCTCAACACCGCATACGGAGCAGTACTTC.

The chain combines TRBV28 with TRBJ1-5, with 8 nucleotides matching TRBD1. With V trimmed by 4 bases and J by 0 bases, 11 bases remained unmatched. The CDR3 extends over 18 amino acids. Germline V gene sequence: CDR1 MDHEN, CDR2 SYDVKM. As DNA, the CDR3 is TGTGCCAGCAGTTGGGCCCGGACAGGGCAGGGTAGCAATCAGCCCCAGCATTTT. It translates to CASSWARTGQGSNQPQHF.

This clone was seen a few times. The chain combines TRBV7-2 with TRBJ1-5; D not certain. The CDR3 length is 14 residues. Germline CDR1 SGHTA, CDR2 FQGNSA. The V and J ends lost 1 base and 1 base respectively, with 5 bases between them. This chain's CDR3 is CASSLGRSNQPQHF. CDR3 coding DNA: TGTGCCAGCAGCTTAGGCCGGAGCAATCAGCCCCAGCATTTT.

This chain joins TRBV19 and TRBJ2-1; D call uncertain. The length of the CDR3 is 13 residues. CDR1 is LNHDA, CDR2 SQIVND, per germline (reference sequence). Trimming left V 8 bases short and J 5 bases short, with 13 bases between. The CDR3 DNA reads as TGTGCCAGTGGGGTGGGCGGAGACAATGAGCAGTTCTTC. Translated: CASGVGGDNEQFF.

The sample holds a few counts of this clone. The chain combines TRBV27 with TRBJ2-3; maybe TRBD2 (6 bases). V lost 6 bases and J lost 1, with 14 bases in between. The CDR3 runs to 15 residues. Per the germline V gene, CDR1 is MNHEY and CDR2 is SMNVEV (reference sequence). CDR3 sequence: CASRSGLGRTDTQYF. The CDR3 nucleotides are TGTGCCAGCAGGTCGGGACTCGGCCGCACAGATACGCAGTATTTT.